These T cell receptor beta chains were read from a single sample in a study. Here immunoSEQ multiplex PCR was the method, and the copy in TCRdb shows in-frame clones only, minus some. This table has 55,000 to 70,000 clones, around 95% appearing once. Sequencing was carried out using PBMCs. The receptors here all came from a man aged 40-50 years with rheumatoid arthritis. The CDR3 runs from the conserved cysteine through the conserved F or W. D genes are given only for firm matches. Clone size is given for some rows only: seen once, a few or many times, or a class if the clone is expanded.

J | V | size | D | DNA | CDR3
TRBJ2-7 | TRBV4-3 | - | TRBD2 | TGCGCCAGCAGCCGCGGACTAGCGGTTGACTACGAGCAGTACTTC | CASSRGLAVDYEQYF
TRBJ1-1 | TRBV5-1 | - | - | TGCGCCAGCAGCTTGGCCCTGGGGCGAGGTACTGAAGCTTTCTTT | CASSLALGRGTEAFF
TRBJ1-5 | TRBV6-2/TRBV6-3 | - | - | TGTGCCAGCAGTTACTCTTCCGGGGTGGGTTGGCCCCAGCATTTT | CASSYSSGVGWPQHF
TRBJ1-4 | TRBV28 | - | - | TGTGCCAGCAGTTCGGGACAACCAACTAATGAAAAACTGTTTTTT | CASSSGQPTNEKLFF
TRBJ2-7 | TRBV27 | few | - | TGTGCCAGCACCAAATTAGGAGGCTACGAGCAGTACTTC | CASTKLGGYEQYF
TRBJ1-2 | TRBV21-1 | - | - | TGTGCCAGCAGCAAACAGGACAGATCGTACTATGGCTACACCTTC | CASSKQDRSYYGYTF
TRBJ2-3 | TRBV5-1 | - | - | TGCGCCAGCGGCCGACAGGCCCGCACAGATACGCAGTATTTT | CASGRQARTDTQYF
TRBJ2-7 | TRBV13 | - | TRBD1 | TGTGCCAGCAGCCTCCGGACAGGCAACTCCTACGAGCAGTACTTC | CASSLRTGNSYEQYF
TRBJ2-1 | TRBV19 | - | TRBD2 | TGTGCCAGTAGTATAGCGGGAGGGCCCCATGAGCAGTTCTTC | CASSIAGGPHEQFF
TRBJ1-1 | TRBV6-4 | - | - | TGTGCCAGCAGTACAGGAGAGAACACTGAAGCTTTCTTT | CASSTGENTEAFF
TRBJ2-2 | TRBV4-3 | - | TRBD2 | TGCGCCAGCAGCCAAGAATTGCCTAGCGGGAGAACCGGGGAGCTGTTTTTT | CASSQELPSGRTGELFF
TRBJ1-2 | TRBV18 | - | TRBD1 | TGTGCCAGCTCACCGGAGGGACAGACCAACTATGGCTACACCTTC | CASSPEGQTNYGYTF
TRBJ1-2 | TRBV28 | - | TRBD1 | TGTGCCAGCACCCGGACAGGGGGCTTCCAAGGTGGCTACACCTTC | CASTRTGGFQGGYTF
TRBJ2-3 | TRBV5-1 | - | TRBD1 | TGCGCCAGCAGCTTGGTACAGGGGGCTCCAGATACGCAGTATTTT | CASSLVQGAPDTQYF
TRBJ2-2 | TRBV19 | - | - | TGTGCCAGTAGTATAACCCACAGGGATGGCGGGGAGCTGTTTTTT | CASSITHRDGGELFF
TRBJ1-2 | TRBV6-5 | - | - | TGTGCCAGCAGTATCAGCCAGGGGTCTGGCTACACCTTC | CASSISQGSGYTF
TRBJ1-2 | TRBV19 | - | - | TGTGCCAGTAGTATAGGTGGGAGGAGTAACTATGGCTACACCTTC | CASSIGGRSNYGYTF
TRBJ2-7 | TRBV10-3 | - | TRBD2 | TGTGCCATCAGTGAAGGGACTAGAACCGTCGAGCAGTACTTC | CAISEGTRTVEQYF
TRBJ1-4 | TRBV9 | - | TRBD1 | TGTGCCAGCAGCGTAGGACAGGGCCATGAAAAACTGTTTTTT | CASSVGQGHEKLFF
TRBJ2-3 | TRBV5-1 | - | TRBD1 | TGCGCCAGCAGCGTTGGACAGGGGGCGGCCGATACGCAGTATTTT | CASSVGQGAADTQYF
TRBJ1-2 | TRBV30 | - | - | TGTGCCTGGGGGGGGTATGGTGGCTACACCTTC | CAWGGYGGYTF
TRBJ2-1 | TRBV9 | - | TRBD1 | TGTGCCAGCAGCGTAGGGGGACAGGGGAATGAGCAGTTCTTC | CASSVGGQGNEQFF
TRBJ1-2 | TRBV4-1 | - | - | TGCGCCAGCAGCCAGGGATTTACAGGGTTCTATGGCTACACCTTC | CASSQGFTGFYGYTF
TRBJ2-1 | TRBV4-3 | - | - | TGCGCCAGCAGCCAAGCCGGTTGGGGCAATGAGCAGTTCTTC | CASSQAGWGNEQFF
TRBJ1-1 | TRBV28 | - | - | TGTGCCAGCAGTTTCCCCGGGTCGGCTTTCTTT | CASSFPGSAFF
TRBJ2-4 | TRBV27 | - | TRBD2 | TGTGCCAGCAGTCCCAGGCAACTAGCGGGGAGGGACATTCAGTACTTC | CASSPRQLAGRDIQYF
TRBJ2-3 | TRBV7-2 | - | - | TGTGCCAGCAGCAAAGCCGGGACTTCGACCGGGTATACGCAGTATTTT | CASSKAGTSTGYTQYF
TRBJ2-5 | TRBV28 | once | TRBD1 | TGTGCCAGCAGGCCGGGACAGGGGGAAAGAATTTTTTCGGAGACCCAGTACTTC | CASRPGQGERIFSETQYF
TRBJ2-7 | TRBV9 | - | - | TGTGCCAGCAGCGTAGCACAGGACTACGAGCAGTACTTC | CASSVAQDYEQYF
TRBJ2-2 | TRBV19 | once | - | TGTGCCAGTAGAACGACAGGATCGAACACCGGGGAGCTGTTTTTT | CASRTTGSNTGELFF
TRBJ1-4 | TRBV7-2 | - | TRBD1 | TGTGCCAGCAGCTTAAGAGCTCCCGGGACAGGTGGGGAAAAACTGTTTTTT | CASSLRAPGTGGEKLFF
TRBJ1-1 | TRBV11-2 | once | - | TGTGCCAGCAGCTTAGCCCAGTGGGGAGAAGCTTTCTTT | CASSLAQWGEAFF
TRBJ1-6 | TRBV2 | - | - | TGTGCCAGCGTCGGAGTCTCCTATAATTCACCCCTCCACTTT | CASVGVSYNSPLHF
TRBJ1-3 | TRBV7-8 | - | - | TGTGCCAGCAGTGCCGGTCCGGGGCCTGGAAACACCATATATTTT | CASSAGPGPGNTIYF
TRBJ2-2 | TRBV4-1 | - | - | TGCGCCAGCAGCCAAAAGTCTTCGGGGGCCGTCGGCACCGGGGAGCTGTTTTTT | CASSQKSSGAVGTGELFF
TRBJ1-3 | TRBV6-5 | - | - | TGTGCCAGCACCAAGACGAACATCCCTGGAAACACCATATATTTT | CASTKTNIPGNTIYF
TRBJ1-1 | TRBV7-8 | - | TRBD1 | TGTGCCAGCAGCCCTCGACAGGGGCTGAACACTGAAGCTTTCTTT | CASSPRQGLNTEAFF
TRBJ2-7 | TRBV18 | - | - | TGTGCCAGCTCACCAGAGGACAGATCAAACTCCTACGAGCAGTACTTC | CASSPEDRSNSYEQYF
TRBJ1-5 | TRBV19 | - | - | TGTGCCAGTAGTATAGCTCCGGCGGTTCAGCCCCAGCATTTT | CASSIAPAVQPQHF
TRBJ2-3 | TRBV29-1 | - | TRBD2 | TGCAGCGTTGCGTCTCCACTAGCGGGAGTAGATACGCAGTATTTT | CSVASPLAGVDTQYF
TRBJ2-3 | TRBV11-2 | - | - | TGTGCCAGCAGCAGGACAGATACGCAGTATTTT | CASSRTDTQYF
TRBJ1-5 | TRBV25-1 | once | - | TGTGCCAGCAGTGAGGGGGGAAGCAATCAGCCCCAGCATTTT | CASSEGGSNQPQHF
TRBJ2-1 | TRBV7-2 | - | TRBD2 | TGTGCCAGCAGTCAGGTTAGCGGGAGGACTTCCTACAATGAGCAGTTCTTC | CASSQVSGRTSYNEQFF
TRBJ2-2 | TRBV11-3 | - | TRBD2 | TGTGCCAGCAGCTTCTACGGCGGGGGAAGGACCGGGGAGCTGTTTTTT | CASSFYGGGRTGELFF
TRBJ1-6 | TRBV4-2 | - | TRBD1 | TGTGCCAGCAGCCCGGACAGGGGGTCCTCCGGGCTCCACTTT | CASSPDRGSSGLHF
TRBJ2-7 | TRBV7-8 | few | - | TGTGCCAGCAGCTACGGGAAGCCCCGGCTGACCTACGAGCAGTACTTC | CASSYGKPRLTYEQYF
TRBJ2-7 | TRBV18 | - | - | TGTGCCAGCTCCCCGGGGGCCAGGAGCTCCTACGAGCAGTACTTC | CASSPGARSSYEQYF
TRBJ2-7 | TRBV6-5 | - | - | TGTGCCAGCAGTTACGGCGGAACCTACGAGCAGTACTTC | CASSYGGTYEQYF